This TCR beta chain was captured by sequencing in a study of shared clonotypes between healthy human individuals. Sequencing used immunoSEQ multiplex PCR; TCRdb keeps in-frame clones, though not all of them. The repertoire consists of about 2.1 million clones, with about 94% occurring once and the leading ten covering about 1.6%. This CDR3 spans 16 amino acids. Germline V gene lookup returns CDR1 SGHAT and CDR2 FQNNGV. V shed 5 bases and J shed 3 bases, with 20 bases lying between them. Terminally differentiated effector memory CD45RA+ cells were excluded by CCR7 positive selection of CD45RO-negative cells. Recent vaccinations or acute infections were absent in the healthy HIV-negative adult donors.

Sequencing was carried out using naive CD8+ T cells from PBMCs. This sequence joins TRBV11-2 and TRBJ2-7, with TRBD1 as a possible D gene (8 bases). The origin of this receptor is a man between 18 and 29 years old in good health. Some clones in this sample may be carry-over from other donors' samples. The CDR3 region is CASSQGSGTGLYEQYF. The CDR3 nucleotides read TGTGCCAGCAGCCAAGGGAGCGGGACAGGCCTCTACGAGCAGTACTTC.